A single sample is the source of the 20 T cell receptor beta chains below, sequenced in a study of regulatory T cells in long-lasting Graves disease. The time point is: newly diagnosed GD, antithyroid drugs for less than 3 months. Preparation of the TCR library used RNA extracted from PBMCs. CDR3 regions were amplified by Arm-PCR using iRepertoire HTBI primers to build TCR beta libraries. TCRdb called the multiplex PCR reads again in MiXCR, with one record for every CDR3 protein. This sample has around 460,000 distinct CDR3 sequences, with roughly 15% found just once. This sample was shared with a second study, whose subject was T cells in Graves' hyperthyroidism and ophthalmopathy.

The sequenced sample was peripheral blood mononuclear cells (PBMCs), obtained at new diagnosis, from a patient treated with antithyroid drugs. The receptors stem from a woman between 45 and 60 years old with Graves disease.

This clonotype was observed many times. In nucleotides, the CDR3 is TGTGCCAGCAGATTGACAGGGGGAAGGGAGACCCAGTACTTC. This codes for CASRLTGGRETQYF. The chain couples TRBV6-1 to TRBJ2-5, with 9 bases fitting TRBD1. The CDR3 loop spans 14 amino acids. J gave up 5 bases and V 6 bases, and 7 bases lay outside the gene matches. Germline assignment: CDR1 MNHNS and CDR2 SASEGT.

This clonotype was detected many times. This chain links TRBV28 with TRBJ2-7; 9 bases map to TRBD2. J was trimmed by 6 bases and V by 6 bases; bases with no gene match: 12. Germline assignment: CDR1 MDHEN and CDR2 SYDVKM. The CDR3 runs 15 residues. CDR3 amino acids: CASSNLAGPRLEQYF. CDR3 sequence (DNA): TGTGCCAGCAGCAACCTAGCGGGACCACGGCTCGAGCAGTACTTC.

This clonotype was observed a handful of times. The rearrangement uses TRBV6-5 and TRBJ2-2; D is unresolved. This CDR3 has 15 residues. V gave up 4 bases and J gave up 6 bases, with 15 bases separating them. Germline V gives CDR1 MNHEY, CDR2 SVGAGI. Written as DNA, the CDR3 is TGTGCCAGCAGTTTATTATACCACGTTCCCGGGGAGCTGTTTTTT. It codes for CASSLLYHVPGELFF.

There are many counts of this clonotype. This sequence joins TRBV7-8 and TRBJ2-1; TRBD2 matches at 9 bases. The V and J ends lost 2 bases and 4 bases, in that order; junction bases with no gene match: 6. The V gene's germline CDR1 is SGHVS and CDR2 FQNEAQ. The CDR3 is 16 residues long. The CDR3 sequence: CASSLYAGGPYNEQFF. CDR3 in DNA: TGTGCCAGCAGCTTATATGCGGGAGGGCCGTACAATGAGCAGTTCTTC.

For this clonotype: Since a far larger clone is one base different, this is likely a read error. This chain uses TRBV5-4 with TRBJ2-1, with 10 bases identical to TRBD2. Germline-derived CDR1 and CDR2 are SGHNT and YYREEE (reference sequence). The CDR3 has 15 residues. The V and J ends lost 3 bases and 2 bases, in that order; junction bases with no gene match: 2. As DNA, the CDR3 is TGTGCCAGCAGCTCCGGGACTAGCGCCTACAATGAGCAGTTCTTC. Protein sequence: CASSSGTSAYNEQFF.

This clonotype was picked up many times. V usage is TRBV7-9 and J usage is TRBJ2-1; 8 nucleotides agree with TRBD2. The J call may be wrong; the DNA end is better matched by TRBJ2-5. Germline CDR1 SEHNR, CDR2 FQNEAQ (reference sequence). CDR3 length: 15 residues. In DNA form, the CDR3 reads TGTGCCAGCAGCTTCTCAGCGGGAGTAGTGGAGACCCAGTACTTC. Protein sequence: CASSFSAGVVETQYF.

The sample holds many counts of this clonotype. The chain employs TRBV28 and TRBJ2-5; 11 bases match TRBD2. The V gene's germline CDR1 is MDHEN and CDR2 SYDVKM. The V gene end was trimmed by 3 bases and the J gene end by 3 bases; junction bases not matched to a gene: 3. This CDR3 contains 15 residues. In nucleotides, the CDR3 is TGTGCCAGCAGTTTGGGACTAGCGGTAAAAGAGACCCAGTACTTC. Amino acid sequence: CASSLGLAVKETQYF.

With regard to this clonotype: A read error is possible here, since a much larger clone lies one base away. This chain links TRBV28 with TRBJ1-1; D unresolved. This CDR3 is built from 11 residues. CDR1 MDHEN and CDR2 SYDVKM come from the germline V gene. V was cut by 8 bases and J by 7 bases, with 11 bases left in between. CDR3 amino acids: CASYQGHEAFF. In DNA, the CDR3 is TGTGCCAGCTATCAAGGGCATGAAGCTTTCTTT. Filled out from reference TRBV28 and TRBJ1-1, the complete variable domain reads DVKVTQSSRYLVKRTGEKVFLECVQDMDHENMFWYRQDPGLGLRLIYFSYDVKMKEKGDIPEGYSVSREKKERFSLILESASTNQTSMYLCASYQGHEAFFGQGTRLTVV.

Ten or more counts support this clonotype. J is TRBJ1-2 and V is TRBV27; possibly TRBD1 for D (5 bases). The CDR3 has 15 residues. Germline-derived CDR1 and CDR2 are MNHEY and SMNVEV (reference sequence). V shed 2 bases and J shed 2 bases, with 12 bases lying between them. CDR3 sequence: CASSLGGAQNYGYTF. The CDR3 DNA reads as TGTGCCAGCAGTTTAGGCGGGGCCCAGAACTATGGCTACACCTTC.

This clonotype was counted a few times. The V gene is TRBV2, the J gene TRBJ1-1; unclear D gene. The CDR3 is 13 amino acids. Between the trimmed V and J ends, which lost 4 bases and 1 base, there was a span of 7 bases. Germline V gene data show CDR1 as SNHLY and CDR2 as FYNNEI. CDR3 region: CASSVFGNTEAFF. CDR3 coding DNA: TGTGCCAGCAGTGTTTTCGGGAACACTGAAGCTTTCTTT. Full variable domain (missing parts from reference TRBV2 and TRBJ1-1): EPEVTQTPSHQVTQMGQEVILRCVPISNHLYFYWYRQILGQKVEFLVSFYNNEISEKSEIFDDQFSVERPDGSNFTLKIRSTKLEDSAMYFCASSVFGNTEAFFGQGTRLTVV.

The chain has TRBV10-3 and TRBJ2-3, with a possible D match to TRBD1 (6 bases). Germline lookup yields CDR1 ENHRY and CDR2 SYGVKD. The CDR3 is made up of 12 amino acids. Trimming left V 6 bases short and J 3 bases short, with 7 bases between. The chain's CDR3 is CAISQGTDTQYF. CDR3 sequence (DNA): TGTGCCATCAGCCAGGGGACAGATACGCAGTATTTT.

In this sample, this clonotype turned up many times. The CDR3: CASSLVAGLGGETQYF. The CDR3 nucleotides are TGTGCCAGCAGTTTAGTTGCGGGCTTAGGCGGGGAGACCCAGTACTTC. The chain recombines TRBV12-3 or TRBV12-4 with TRBJ2-5; possible D gene TRBD2, 5 bases. The CDR3 consists of 16 residues. The V end lost 1 base, the J end lost 5 bases, and 17 bases lay between the germline ends.

The CDR3 region is CASSEFLGQGAGELFF. CDR3 DNA sequence: TGTGCCAGCAGTGAATTCCTGGGACAGGGGGCCGGGGAGCTGTTTTTT. The chain recombines TRBV25-1 with TRBJ2-2; the match to TRBD1 covers 11 bases. V dropped 1 base and J dropped 6; count of bases not matched to a gene: 4. The germline V gene encodes CDR1 MGHDK and CDR2 SYGVNS. The CDR3 is 16 amino acids.

This clonotype appeared many times. For the CDR3, the DNA is TGTGCCAGCAGCTTAATTTCGGGAGGGCCTTACAATGAGCAGTTCTTC. It codes for CASSLISGGPYNEQFF. The chain recombines TRBV7-3 with TRBJ2-1; 8 bases are shared with TRBD2. This CDR3 is built from 16 residues. Germline V CDR1 and CDR2: SGHTA, FQGTGA. J lost 4 bases, V lost 1 base, and 6 bases had no gene match. The variable domain in full, completed from reference TRBV7-3 and TRBJ2-1, reads GAGVSQTPSNKVTEKGKYVELRCDPISGHTALYWYRQSLGQGPEFLIYFQGTGAADDSGLPNDRFFAVRPEGSVSTLKIQRTERGDSAVYLCASSLISGGPYNEQFFGPGTRLTVL.

This clonotype was detected only a few times. The V call is TRBV19, the J call TRBJ2-3; 10 bases agree with TRBD2. The germline gives CDR1 LNHDA, CDR2 SQIVND (reference sequence). Trimming cost V 3 bases and J 6 bases; bases outside gene matches: 6. The CDR3 contains 15 residues. CDR3 amino acids: CASSMLAGVGDTQYF. The CDR3 coding sequence is TGTGCCAGTAGTATGCTAGCGGGAGTTGGCGATACGCAGTATTTT.

The sample holds a few counts of this clonotype. The chain employs TRBV10-3 and TRBJ1-5; no clear D gene. The CDR3 is 12 amino acids. Germline CDR1 ENHRY, CDR2 SYGVKD. The V gene lost 0 bases and the J gene lost 6 bases, with 3 bases spanning the gap. CDR3 bases: TGTGCCATCAGTGAGTCGACTCAGCCCCAGCATTTT. Protein sequence: CAISESTQPQHF.

This clonotype has at least ten counts. V gene TRBV27 combines with J gene TRBJ1-2; 7 bases line up with TRBD1. The V and J ends lost 0 bases and 2 bases, in that order; junction bases with no gene match: 12. Germline V gene lookup returns CDR1 MNHEY and CDR2 SMNVEV (reference sequence). The CDR3 has 18 amino acids. This CDR3 is CASSLSEHSATGNYGYTF. The CDR3 DNA reads TGTGCCAGCAGTTTATCGGAACACTCAGCGACAGGGAACTATGGCTACACCTTC.

V and J are TRBV12-3 or TRBV12-4 and TRBJ2-7; D tentatively fits TRBD1 or TRBD2 (5 bases each). This CDR3 comprises 13 residues. V lost 6 bases to trimming and J lost 5 bases, with 14 bases between them. The CDR3 nucleotides are TGTGCCAGCAGGCTAGGGACGGCACACGAGCAGTACTTC. Amino acid sequence: CASRLGTAHEQYF.

The rearrangement links TRBV5-6 to TRBJ2-7, with TRBD2 identical over 12 bases. This CDR3 comprises 16 residues. Germline lookup yields CDR1 SGHDT and CDR2 YYEEEE. The V and J ends lost 0 bases and 3 bases, in that order; junction bases with no gene match: 4. CDR3 DNA: TGTGCCAGCAGCTTGGCACTAGCGGGAGGTTTCTACGAGCAGTACTTC. It is translated as CASSLALAGGFYEQYF.

For this clonotype: Possible read error: a much larger clone is one base away. The conserved final phenylalanine or tryptophan is absent from the CDR3, which likely points to a read error. The genes are TRBV7-8 and TRBJ1-4; D is possibly TRBD1 (6 bases). Germline CDR1 and CDR2: SGHVS and FQNEAQ. The CDR3 runs 13 residues. V shed 1 base and J shed 7 bases, with 7 bases lying between them. The CDR3 DNA sequence: TGTGCCAGCAGCTTAGGGACAGTTGAAAAACTGTTTTCT. It encodes CASSLGTVEKLFS.